The 25 T cell receptor beta chains below come from one sample, sequenced in a study of blood T cell repertoires in COVID-19. Repertoires were generated with immunoSEQ multiplex PCR, while TCRdb's copy carries only in-frame clones and drops some. This table holds approximately 360,000 clones, around 87% found once. Sequencing used PBMCs or T cells enriched from blood (not recorded which). The source is a man aged 35-49 years in a cohort exposed to, infected with or recovered from COVID-19 (not recorded which).

The chain combines TRBV18 with TRBJ1-3; TRBD1 is a possible D gene (6 bases). Germline V lookup: CDR1 KGHSH, CDR2 LQKENI. CDR3 length: 17 amino acids. With 2 bases removed from V and 0 bases from J, the gap between germline ends came to 14 bases. The CDR3 reads CASSPVSDSYSGNTIYF. CDR3 nucleotides: TGTGCCAGCTCACCAGTCTCGGACAGCTACTCTGGAAACACCATATATTTT.

This clone was detected only a few times. V usage is TRBV19 and J usage is TRBJ1-1; D unresolved. Trimming cost V 6 bases and J 4 bases, with 9 bases left between them. The CDR3 runs to 12 residues. Germline CDR1 reads LNHDA; CDR2 reads SQIVND (reference sequence). In nucleotides, the CDR3 is TGTGCCAGTAGGAACTCGGTCACTGAAGCTTTCTTT. It codes for CASRNSVTEAFF.

This clone has a single count. The chain combines TRBV4-2 with TRBJ1-2, with D perhaps TRBD1 (5 bases). V lost 3 bases and J 4 bases, leaving 12 bases between the germline ends. CDR3 length: 14 amino acids. The V gene's germline CDR1 is LGHNA and CDR2 YNFKEQ. The DNA for the CDR3 is TGTGCCAGCAGCCAGGCCGGACAAGGCTATGGCTACACCTTC. Residues: CASSQAGQGYGYTF.

This clone was counted between two and nine times. The rearrangement joins TRBV19 to TRBJ1-1, with TRBD1 matching 7 bases. After removal of 8 bases from V and 6 bases from J, the junction contained 12 bases not matched to a gene. From germline, CDR1 is LNHDA and CDR2 SQIVND (reference sequence). There are 14 residues in the CDR3. The CDR3: CASDSGTVGPEAFF. Here the CDR3 DNA reads TGTGCCAGTGATTCCGGGACAGTCGGACCTGAAGCTTTCTTT. Full variable domain (rest looked up from reference TRBV19 and TRBJ1-1): DGGITQSPKYLFRKEGQNVTLSCEQNLNHDAMYWYRQDPGQGLRLIYYSQIVNDFQKGDIAEGYSVSREKKESFPLTVTSAQKNPTAFYLCASDSGTVGPEAFFGQGTRLTVV.

V and J are TRBV5-1 and TRBJ2-1, with 9 bases fitting TRBD2. V lost 4 bases, J lost 4 bases, and 6 bases stayed unmatched. CDR1 and CDR2 (germline): SGHRS, YFSETQ. The CDR3 has 15 amino acids. In DNA, the CDR3 is TGCGCCAGCAGCCTTAGCGGGAGTGAGTACAATGAGCAGTTCTTC. It codes for CASSLSGSEYNEQFF.

The chain is built from TRBV25-1 and TRBJ1-3; D gene unclear. Germline V gives CDR1 MGHDK, CDR2 SYGVNS. The CDR3 is made up of 15 amino acids. Trimming removed 2 bases from V and 4 bases from J, with 12 bases in between. Here the CDR3 reads CASSEQVPLGNTIYF. The CDR3, as DNA: TGTGCCAGCAGTGAACAGGTGCCTCTCGGAAACACCATATATTTT.

The rearrangement links TRBV5-1 to TRBJ1-1; 7 nucleotides agree with TRBD1. Losses at the gene ends were 2 bases for V and 11 bases for J; bases not matched to a gene: 18. The CDR3 sequence is 16 residues long. Per germline, CDR1 SGHRS and CDR2 YFSETQ. CDR3 nucleotides: TGCGCCAGCAGCTTAGGTGCTTCACAGGGGCCCGCCGGGGCTTTCTTT. Protein sequence: CASSLGASQGPAGAFF. The whole variable domain, remainder taken from reference TRBV5-1 and TRBJ1-1, is KAGVTQTPRYLIKTRGQQVTLSCSPISGHRSVSWYQQTPGQGLQFLFEYFSETQRNKGNFPGRFSGRQFSNSRSEMNVSTLELGDSALYLCASSLGASQGPAGAFFGQGTRLTVV.

Only one count was recorded for this clone. This chain connects TRBV7-9 to TRBJ2-7; a weak D match, TRBD1 (6 bases). The CDR3 sequence is 12 residues long. Germline CDR1 and CDR2: SEHNR and FQNEAQ (reference sequence). V was trimmed by 8 bases and J by 1 base, leaving 9 bases between them. CDR3 loop: CASEDSSYEQYF. DNA of the CDR3: TGTGCCAGCGAGGACAGTTCCTACGAGCAGTACTTC.

The chain joins TRBV5-5 to TRBJ2-3; 10 bases match TRBD1. With 4 bases clipped from V and 3 bases from J, the junction kept 8 bases outside the gene matches. The CDR3 extends over 16 amino acids. The germline gives CDR1 SGHKS, CDR2 YYEKEE (reference sequence). CDR3 residues: CASSLGQGIGTDTQYF. In DNA, the CDR3 is TGTGCCAGCAGCCTGGGACAGGGGATTGGTACAGATACGCAGTATTTT. Complete variable domain (other parts from reference TRBV5-5 and TRBJ2-3): DAGVTQSPTHLIKTRGQQVTLRCSPISGHKSVSWYQQVLGQGPQFIFQYYEKEERGRGNFPDRFSARQFPNYSSELNVNALLLGDSALYLCASSLGQGIGTDTQYFGPGTRLTVL.

The chain uses TRBV5-1 and TRBJ2-5, with D uncertain. The CDR3 is 15 residues long. V lost 0 bases and J lost 5, with 14 bases in between. CDR1 is SGHRS, CDR2 YFSETQ, per germline. The chain's CDR3 is CASSLGPQKRETQYF. The CDR3, as DNA: TGCGCCAGCAGCTTGGGTCCTCAAAAGAGGGAGACCCAGTACTTC. Based on the CDR3 plus reference TRBV5-1 and TRBJ2-5, the full variable domain is KAGVTQTPRYLIKTRGQQVTLSCSPISGHRSVSWYQQTPGQGLQFLFEYFSETQRNKGNFPGRFSGRQFSNSRSEMNVSTLELGDSALYLCASSLGPQKRETQYFGPGTRLLVL.

The genes are TRBV5-1 and TRBJ2-1, with TRBD2 matching over 10 bases. The CDR3 has 14 amino acids. Germline V gene data show CDR1 as SGHRS and CDR2 as YFSETQ. J was trimmed by 7 bases and V by 6 bases; bases with no gene match: 7. The CDR3: CASKGTSATNEQFF. The DNA of the CDR3 is TGCGCCAGCAAGGGGACTAGCGCCACAAATGAGCAGTTCTTC.

V and J are TRBV6-1 and TRBJ1-5, with D unresolved. The CDR3 has 13 amino acids. CDR1 is MNHNS, CDR2 SASEGT, per germline. V lost 3 bases and J 11 bases, leaving 14 bases between the germline ends. The CDR3: CASSDPTPGAQHF. CDR3 DNA sequence: TGTGCCAGCAGTGACCCCACACCCGGGGCCCAGCATTTT.

This chain connects TRBV29-1 to TRBJ2-5, with 11 positions matching TRBD2. CDR3 length: 12 amino acids. V lost 4 bases and J lost 7; bases outside the gene matches: 2. Germline V gives CDR1 SQVTM, CDR2 ANQGSEA. CDR3 DNA: TGCAGCGTTGTCCTAGCGGGAGGGACCCAGTACTTC. The encoded protein is CSVVLAGGTQYF.

As DNA, the CDR3 is TGTGCCAGCAGCCAGAATGCCGGGACAGGGGGCTCCTACGAGCAGTACTTC. It yields the protein CASSQNAGTGGSYEQYF. The V and J genes are TRBV3-1 (or the pseudogene TRBV3-2) and TRBJ2-7, with 11 bases fitting TRBD1. Germline CDR1 reads LGHDT; CDR2 reads YNNKEL (reference sequence). Trimming at V came to 3 bases and at J to 0 bases, leaving 7 bases not matched to a gene. The CDR3 has 17 amino acids.

This sequence joins TRBV28 and TRBJ1-5, with no clear D. CDR1 MDHEN and CDR2 SYDVKM come from the germline V gene. V shed 7 bases and J shed 3 bases, with 19 bases lying between them. The CDR3 is 16 residues long. The CDR3 nucleotides read TGTGCCAGCACCTCAAATTCAAACGGAGACAATCAGCCCCAGCATTTT. It translates to CASTSNSNGDNQPQHF.

The chain is built from TRBV6-1 and TRBJ1-1; no firm D call. The CDR3 sequence is 13 residues long. V lost 1 base to trimming and J lost 5 bases, with 8 bases between them. Per the germline V gene, CDR1 is MNHNS and CDR2 is SASEGT. The CDR3 coding sequence is TGTGCCAGCAGTGAAGTCTATAAAACTGAAGCTTTCTTT. Translating it yields CASSEVYKTEAFF.

This chain connects TRBV5-1 to TRBJ2-1; D unresolved. The CDR3 spans 15 residues. Trimming took off 4 bases at V and 2 bases at J, with 13 bases between the two ends. The germline gives CDR1 SGHRS, CDR2 YFSETQ. As DNA, the CDR3 is TGCGCCAGCAGCCTCGCAGGCGACACCTACAATGAGCAGTTCTTC. Its protein is CASSLAGDTYNEQFF.

In this sample, this clone turned up once. The rearrangement links TRBV7-9 to TRBJ2-4; weak D call: TRBD2 (5 bases). The CDR3 has 15 residues. The germline V and J ends were trimmed by 4 bases and 8 bases, with 18 bases remaining between them. Looked up from germline, CDR1 is SEHNR and CDR2 is FQNEAQ (reference sequence). The CDR3 DNA follows: TGTGCCAGCAGCTCGGTTATACTACTAGGAGACATTCAGTACTTC. Its translation: CASSSVILLGDIQYF.

The chain links TRBV4-1 to TRBJ1-5; D might be TRBD1 (6 bases). CDR3 length: 16 amino acids. Per germline, CDR1 MGHRA and CDR2 YSYEKL. Trimming took 4 bases from V and 4 from J, leaving 17 bases between them. The CDR3 loop reads CASSLAPGEGNQPQHF. The CDR3 DNA is TGCGCCAGCAGCCTAGCGCCAGGGGAGGGGAATCAGCCCCAGCATTTT.

The chain joins TRBV6-1 to TRBJ2-3; 11 nucleotides align to TRBD2. The V segment lost 1 base and the J segment 9 bases; nucleotides outside the gene matches: 9. CDR1 and CDR2 (germline): MNHNS, SASEGT. The CDR3 length is 16 residues. The CDR3 loop reads CASSEETSGMGGTQYF. The CDR3 nucleotides read TGTGCCAGCAGTGAAGAGACTAGCGGGATGGGGGGAACGCAGTATTTT.

The chain carries TRBV6-5 and TRBJ2-5; maybe TRBD2 (6 bases). CDR1 is MNHEY and CDR2 is SVGAGI in the germline V gene. Trimming removed 2 bases at V and 5 bases at J, with 15 bases between. The CDR3 has 15 residues. The CDR3 is CASSYTQRVGETQYF. The CDR3 nucleotides are TGTGCCAGCAGTTACACACAGCGGGTTGGGGAGACCCAGTACTTC.

The chain uses TRBV30 and TRBJ2-1; tentative D call: TRBD1 (6 bases). Trimming took 2 bases from V and 6 from J, leaving 11 bases between them. The CDR3 runs to 13 residues. Germline CDR1 is GTSNPN and CDR2 is SVGIG (reference sequence). The CDR3 region has the DNA TGTGCCTGGAGTATGGACAGCCCCAATGAGCAGTTCTTC. This sequence encodes CAWSMDSPNEQFF.

This clone was detected a few times. The chain uses TRBV25-1 and TRBJ1-6, with D hard to call. V was shortened by 5 bases and J by 6 bases, with 8 bases between the two germline ends. CDR1 and CDR2 (germline): MGHDK, SYGVNS. The CDR3 sequence is 13 residues long. CDR3 amino acids: CASSTTGNSPLHF. The CDR3, as DNA: TGTGCCAGCAGTACTACTGGTAATTCACCCCTCCACTTT.

This chain connects TRBV3-1 (or the pseudogene TRBV3-2) to TRBJ1-3; tentative D call: TRBD1 (6 bases). V lost 1 base to trimming and J lost 3 bases, with 7 bases between them. CDR1 and CDR2 from the germline V gene are LGHDT and YNNKEL (reference sequence). The CDR3 is 14 amino acids. CDR3 DNA sequence: TGTGCCAGCAGCCAAGTACAGGGTGGAAACACCATATATTTT. Residues: CASSQVQGGNTIYF.

This chain uses TRBV4-2 with TRBJ2-3, with TRBD2 identical over 9 bases. Germline values: CDR1 LGHNA, CDR2 YNFKEQ. V shed 0 bases, J shed 4 bases, and the junction held 11 bases outside the gene matches. The CDR3 length is 18 residues. The CDR3: CASSQESFVAGAPDTQYF. CDR3 coding DNA: TGTGCCAGCAGCCAAGAAAGCTTTGTAGCGGGAGCCCCAGATACGCAGTATTTT.